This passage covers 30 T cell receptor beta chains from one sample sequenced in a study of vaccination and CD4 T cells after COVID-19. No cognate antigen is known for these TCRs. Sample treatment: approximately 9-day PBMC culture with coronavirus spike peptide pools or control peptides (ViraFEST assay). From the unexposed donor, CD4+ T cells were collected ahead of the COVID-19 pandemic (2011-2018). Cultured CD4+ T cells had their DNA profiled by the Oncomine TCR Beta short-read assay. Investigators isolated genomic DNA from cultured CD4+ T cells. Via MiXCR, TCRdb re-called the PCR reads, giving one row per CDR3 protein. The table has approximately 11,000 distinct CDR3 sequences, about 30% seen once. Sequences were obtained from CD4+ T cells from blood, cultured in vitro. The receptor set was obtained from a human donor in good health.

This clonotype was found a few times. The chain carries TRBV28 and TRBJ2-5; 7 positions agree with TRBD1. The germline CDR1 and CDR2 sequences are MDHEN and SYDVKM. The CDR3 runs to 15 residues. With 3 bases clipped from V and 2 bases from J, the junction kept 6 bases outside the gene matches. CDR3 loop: CASSLTGLLQETQYF. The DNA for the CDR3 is TGTGCCAGCAGTTTGACAGGGCTACTACAAGAGACCCAGTACTTC. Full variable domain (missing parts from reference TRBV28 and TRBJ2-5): DVKVTQSSRYLVKRTGEKVFLECVQDMDHENMFWYRQDPGLGLRLIYFSYDVKMKEKGDIPEGYSVSREKKERFSLILESASTNQTSMYLCASSLTGLLQETQYFGPGTRLLVL.

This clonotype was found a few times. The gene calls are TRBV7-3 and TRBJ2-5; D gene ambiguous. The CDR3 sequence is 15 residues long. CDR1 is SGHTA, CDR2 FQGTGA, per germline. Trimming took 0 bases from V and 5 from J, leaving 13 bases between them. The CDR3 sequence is CASSLTKVGGETQYF. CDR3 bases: TGTGCCAGCAGCTTAACGAAGGTCGGTGGGGAGACCCAGTACTTC.

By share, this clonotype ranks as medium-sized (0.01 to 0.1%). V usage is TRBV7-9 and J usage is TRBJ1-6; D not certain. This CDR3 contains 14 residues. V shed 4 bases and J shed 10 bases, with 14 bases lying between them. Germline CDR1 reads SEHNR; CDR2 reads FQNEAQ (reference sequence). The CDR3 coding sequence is TGTGCCAGCAGCTCGGACGTGTCGGAATCACCCCTCCACTTT. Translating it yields CASSSDVSESPLHF.

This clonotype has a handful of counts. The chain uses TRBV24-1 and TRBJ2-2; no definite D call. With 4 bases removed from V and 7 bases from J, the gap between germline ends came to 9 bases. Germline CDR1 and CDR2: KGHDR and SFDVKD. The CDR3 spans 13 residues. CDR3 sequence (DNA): TGTGCCACCAGTGACCGGAGAGGCGGGGAGCTGTTTTTT. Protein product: CATSDRRGGELFF.

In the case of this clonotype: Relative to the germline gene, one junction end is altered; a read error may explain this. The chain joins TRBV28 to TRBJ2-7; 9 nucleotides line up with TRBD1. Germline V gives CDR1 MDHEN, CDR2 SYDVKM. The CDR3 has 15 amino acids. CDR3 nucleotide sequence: TGTGCCAGCAGTTTGTCCGGGACAGGGATGGGCGAGCGGTACTTC. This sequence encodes CASSLSGTGMGERYF.

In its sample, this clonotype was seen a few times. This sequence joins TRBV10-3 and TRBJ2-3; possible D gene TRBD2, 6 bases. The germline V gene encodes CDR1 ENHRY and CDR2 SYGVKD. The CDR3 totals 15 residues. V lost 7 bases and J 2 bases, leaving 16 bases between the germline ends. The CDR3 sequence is CAIKFGAGPTDTQYF. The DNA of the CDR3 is TGTGCCATCAAATTCGGGGCGGGGCCCACAGATACGCAGTATTTT.

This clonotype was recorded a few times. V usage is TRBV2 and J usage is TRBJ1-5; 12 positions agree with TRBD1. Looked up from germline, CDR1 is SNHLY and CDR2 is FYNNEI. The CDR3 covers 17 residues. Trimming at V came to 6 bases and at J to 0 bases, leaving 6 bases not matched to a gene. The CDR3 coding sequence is TGTGCCAGCAGGGGGACAGGGGGCGCCTATAGCAATCAGCCCCAGCATTTT. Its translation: CASRGTGGAYSNQPQHF.

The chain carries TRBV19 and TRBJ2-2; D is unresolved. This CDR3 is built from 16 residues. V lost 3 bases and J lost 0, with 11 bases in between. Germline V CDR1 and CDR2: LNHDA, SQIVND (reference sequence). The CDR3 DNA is TGTGCCAGTAGTATTAAGGGCCCCGCGAACACCGGGGAGCTGTTTTTT. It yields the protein CASSIKGPANTGELFF.

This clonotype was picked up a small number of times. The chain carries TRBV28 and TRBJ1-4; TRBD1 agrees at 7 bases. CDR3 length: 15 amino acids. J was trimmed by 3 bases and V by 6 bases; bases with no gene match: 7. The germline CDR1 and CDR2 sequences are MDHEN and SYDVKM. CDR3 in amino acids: CASSPGGQANEKLFF. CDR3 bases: TGTGCCAGCAGCCCAGGGGGTCAGGCTAATGAAAAACTGTTTTTT. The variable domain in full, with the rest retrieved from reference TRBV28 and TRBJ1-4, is DVKVTQSSRYLVKRTGEKVFLECVQDMDHENMFWYRQDPGLGLRLIYFSYDVKMKEKGDIPEGYSVSREKKERFSLILESASTNQTSMYLCASSPGGQANEKLFFGSGTQLSVL.

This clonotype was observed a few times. The chain's CDR3 is CAITSGTSDYEQYF. The CDR3 DNA is TGTGCCATCACCTCCGGGACTAGCGACTACGAGCAGTACTTC. This rearrangement joins TRBV10-3 to TRBJ2-7; 10 bases line up with TRBD2. CDR1 ENHRY and CDR2 SYGVKD come from the germline V gene. This CDR3 is built from 14 residues. The V segment lost 7 bases and the J segment 3 bases; nucleotides outside the gene matches: 6.

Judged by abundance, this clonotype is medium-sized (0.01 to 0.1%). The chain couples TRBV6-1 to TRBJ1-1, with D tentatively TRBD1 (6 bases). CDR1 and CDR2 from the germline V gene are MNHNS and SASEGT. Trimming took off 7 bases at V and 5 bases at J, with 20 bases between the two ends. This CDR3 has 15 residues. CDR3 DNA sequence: TGTGCCAGCAACCCCCTCCGCCGGGGGGCAACTGAAGCTTTCTTT. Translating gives CASNPLRRGATEAFF.

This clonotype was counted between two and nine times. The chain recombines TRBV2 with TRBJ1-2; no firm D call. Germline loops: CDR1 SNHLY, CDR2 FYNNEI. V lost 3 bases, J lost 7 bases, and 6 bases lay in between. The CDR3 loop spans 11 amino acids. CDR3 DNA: TGTGCCAGCAGTGATTGGGGTGGCTACACCTTC. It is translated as CASSDWGGYTF. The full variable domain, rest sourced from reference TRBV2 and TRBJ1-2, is EPEVTQTPSHQVTQMGQEVILRCVPISNHLYFYWYRQILGQKVEFLVSFYNNEISEKSEIFDDQFSVERPDGSNFTLKIRSTKLEDSAMYFCASSDWGGYTFGSGTRLTVV.

The CDR3 DNA sequence: TGTGCCAGCAGTGCAGGGCTAGCTAACTATGGCTACACCTTC. This translates into CASSAGLANYGYTF. The chain couples TRBV27 to TRBJ1-2; D is possibly TRBD1 (5 bases). Germline V gives CDR1 MNHEY, CDR2 SMNVEV (reference sequence). The CDR3 length is 14 residues. The germline V and J ends were trimmed by 5 bases and 0 bases, with 10 bases remaining between them.

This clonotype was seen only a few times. As DNA, the CDR3 is TGTGCCAGCAGTCGGGGACTAGCGGGAGCTAAGGAGGTCCACGAGCAGTACTTC. It encodes CASSRGLAGAKEVHEQYF. This chain uses TRBV6-1 with TRBJ2-7; 14 bases line up with TRBD2. Germline V lookup: CDR1 MNHNS, CDR2 SASEGT. With V trimmed by 5 bases and J by 5 bases, 14 bases remained unmatched. This CDR3 comprises 18 residues.

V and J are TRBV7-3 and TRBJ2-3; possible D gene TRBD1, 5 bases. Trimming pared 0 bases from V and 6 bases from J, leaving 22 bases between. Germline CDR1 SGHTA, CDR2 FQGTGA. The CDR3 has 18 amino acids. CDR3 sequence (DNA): TGTGCCAGCAGCTTAACCTCGGAAGCACCCAGGGTGCTTGATACGCAGTATTTT. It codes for CASSLTSEAPRVLDTQYF.

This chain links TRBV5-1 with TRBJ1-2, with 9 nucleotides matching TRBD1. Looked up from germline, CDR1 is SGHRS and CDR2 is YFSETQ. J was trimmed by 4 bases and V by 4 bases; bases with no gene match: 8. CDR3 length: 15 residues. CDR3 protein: CASSITGGESYGYTF. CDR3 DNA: TGCGCCAGCAGCATCACAGGGGGCGAGTCCTATGGCTACACCTTC.

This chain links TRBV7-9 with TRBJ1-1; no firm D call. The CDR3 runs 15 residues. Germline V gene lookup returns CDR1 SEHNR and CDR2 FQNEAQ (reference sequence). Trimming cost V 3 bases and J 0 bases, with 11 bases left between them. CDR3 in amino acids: CASSFPDGMNTEAFF. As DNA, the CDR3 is TGTGCCAGCAGCTTCCCTGACGGAATGAACACTGAAGCTTTCTTT.

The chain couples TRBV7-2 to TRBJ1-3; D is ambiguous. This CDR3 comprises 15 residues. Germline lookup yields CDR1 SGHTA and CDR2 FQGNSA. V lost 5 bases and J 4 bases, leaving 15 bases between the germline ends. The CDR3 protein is CASSPSGSRGNTIYF. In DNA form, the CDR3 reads TGTGCCAGCAGCCCGTCCGGTTCCAGGGGAAACACCATATATTTT.

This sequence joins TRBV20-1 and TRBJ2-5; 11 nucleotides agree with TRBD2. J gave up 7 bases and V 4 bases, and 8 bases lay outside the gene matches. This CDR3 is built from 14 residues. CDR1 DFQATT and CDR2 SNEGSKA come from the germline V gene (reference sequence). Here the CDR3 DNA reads TGCAGTGCTACCCTAATAGCGGGAGGGGGGACCCAGTACTTC. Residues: CSATLIAGGGTQYF.

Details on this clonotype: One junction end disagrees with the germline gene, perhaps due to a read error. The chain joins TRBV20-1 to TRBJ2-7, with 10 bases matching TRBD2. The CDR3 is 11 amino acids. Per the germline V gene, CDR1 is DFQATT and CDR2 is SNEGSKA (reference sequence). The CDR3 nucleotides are TGCAGTGCGAAGAACCCCGGGACTAGCGTTTTC. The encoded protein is CSAKNPGTSVF.

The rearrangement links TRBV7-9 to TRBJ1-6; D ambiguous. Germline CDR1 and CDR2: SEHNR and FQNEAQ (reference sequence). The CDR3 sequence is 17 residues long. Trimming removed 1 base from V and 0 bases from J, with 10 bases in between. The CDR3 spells CASSLEARSSYNSPLHF. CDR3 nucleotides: TGTGCCAGCAGCTTAGAAGCAAGGAGCTCCTATAATTCACCCCTCCACTTT.

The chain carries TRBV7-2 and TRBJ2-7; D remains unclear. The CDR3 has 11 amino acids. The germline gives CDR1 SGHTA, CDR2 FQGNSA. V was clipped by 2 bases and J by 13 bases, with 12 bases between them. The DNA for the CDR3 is TGTGCCAGCAGCTTATATCAGCAGGCATACTTC. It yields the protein CASSLYQQAYF.

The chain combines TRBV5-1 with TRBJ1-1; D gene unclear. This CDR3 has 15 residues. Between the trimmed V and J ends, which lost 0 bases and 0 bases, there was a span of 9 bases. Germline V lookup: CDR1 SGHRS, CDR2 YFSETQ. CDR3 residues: CASSLAAGMNTEAFF. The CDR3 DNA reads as TGCGCCAGCAGCTTGGCCGCAGGTATGAACACTGAAGCTTTCTTT.

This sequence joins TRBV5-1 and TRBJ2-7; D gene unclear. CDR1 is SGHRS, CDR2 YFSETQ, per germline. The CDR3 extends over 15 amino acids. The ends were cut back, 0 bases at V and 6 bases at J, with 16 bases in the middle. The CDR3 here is CASSLEGQVVGEQYF. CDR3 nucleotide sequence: TGCGCCAGCAGCTTGGAAGGTCAGGTCGTCGGCGAGCAGTACTTC. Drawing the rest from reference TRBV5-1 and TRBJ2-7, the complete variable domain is KAGVTQTPRYLIKTRGQQVTLSCSPISGHRSVSWYQQTPGQGLQFLFEYFSETQRNKGNFPGRFSGRQFSNSRSEMNVSTLELGDSALYLCASSLEGQVVGEQYFGPGTRLTVT.

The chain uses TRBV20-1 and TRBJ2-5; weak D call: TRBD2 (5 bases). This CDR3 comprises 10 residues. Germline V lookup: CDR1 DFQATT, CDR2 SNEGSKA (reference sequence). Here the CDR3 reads CSGGGETQYF. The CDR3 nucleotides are TGCAGCGGCGGAGGAGAGACCCAGTACTTC.

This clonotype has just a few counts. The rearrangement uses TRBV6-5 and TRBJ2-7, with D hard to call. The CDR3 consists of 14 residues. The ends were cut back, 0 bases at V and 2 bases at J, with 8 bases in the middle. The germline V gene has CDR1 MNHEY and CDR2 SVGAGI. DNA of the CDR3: TGTGCCAGCAGTTACTCGGGCAGACCCTACGAGCAGTACTTC. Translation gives CASSYSGRPYEQYF.

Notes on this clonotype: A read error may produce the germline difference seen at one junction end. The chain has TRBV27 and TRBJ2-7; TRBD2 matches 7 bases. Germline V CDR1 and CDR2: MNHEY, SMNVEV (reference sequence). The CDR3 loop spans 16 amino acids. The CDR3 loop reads CAISLSPGRGTYEQYF. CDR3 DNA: TGTGCCATCAGTTTATCGCCAGGGAGGGGAACCTACGAGCAGTACTTC.

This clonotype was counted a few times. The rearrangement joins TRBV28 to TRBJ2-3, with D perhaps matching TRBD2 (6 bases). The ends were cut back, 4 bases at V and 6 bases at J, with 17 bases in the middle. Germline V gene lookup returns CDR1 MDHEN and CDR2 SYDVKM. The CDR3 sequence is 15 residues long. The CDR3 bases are TGTGCCAGCAGTTCCTCCGAGAGCGGGCGGGATACGCAGTATTTT. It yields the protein CASSSSESGRDTQYF.

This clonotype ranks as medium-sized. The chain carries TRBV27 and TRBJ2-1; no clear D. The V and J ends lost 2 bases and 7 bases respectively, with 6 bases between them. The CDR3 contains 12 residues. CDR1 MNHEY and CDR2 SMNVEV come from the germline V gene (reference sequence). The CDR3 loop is CASSLIGNEQFF. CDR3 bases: TGTGCCAGCAGTTTAATTGGGAATGAGCAGTTCTTC.

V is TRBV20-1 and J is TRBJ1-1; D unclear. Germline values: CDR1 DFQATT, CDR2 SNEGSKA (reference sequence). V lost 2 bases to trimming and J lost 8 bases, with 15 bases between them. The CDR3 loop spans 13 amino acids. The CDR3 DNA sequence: TGCAGTGCTAGAACAGCCACCCACAAGGAAGCTTTCTTT. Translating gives CSARTATHKEAFF.